The 20 T cell receptor beta chains reported below all come from one sample, sequenced in a study of human T cells and chemical hapten exposure. The time point: patch test 2, 6 weeks after DPC sensitization. As to treatment: therapeutic diphenylcyclopropenone sensitization with weekly scalp DPC. MiXCR was run by TCRdb on the RACE reads, yielding one entry per CDR3 protein. This repertoire shows approximately 89,000 distinct CDR3 sequences, roughly 10% found once; its top ten account for 2% to 3%. The sequences come from whole blood, collected in connection with sensitization to the hapten diphenylcyclopropenone (DPC). Receptors originate from a woman aged 30 to 39 with alopecia areata. Some clones in this sample may be carry-over from other donors' samples.

The V gene is TRBV29-1, the J gene TRBJ1-5; perhaps TRBD1 as D (5 bases). The CDR3 has 12 amino acids. Germline CDR1 is SQVTM and CDR2 is ANQGSEA. V lost 3 bases and J 7 bases, leaving 10 bases between the germline ends. The chain's CDR3 is CSVESPGQPQHF. CDR3 nucleotide sequence: TGCAGCGTTGAGTCCCCAGGGCAGCCCCAGCATTTT. The full variable domain, with the rest looked up from reference TRBV29-1 and TRBJ1-5, is SAVISQKPSRDICQRGTSLTIQCQVDSQVTMMFWYRQQPGQSLTLIATANQGSEATYESGFVIDKFPISRPNLTFSTLTVSNMSPEDSSIYLCSVESPGQPQHFGDGTRLSIL.

Only a few counts were recorded for this clonotype. The V call is TRBV20-1, the J call TRBJ2-1; possibly TRBD1 for D (6 bases). The V end was cut by 4 bases, the J end by 3 bases, with 16 bases between. CDR3 length equals 15 residues. CDR1 DFQATT and CDR2 SNEGSKA come from the germline V gene (reference sequence). CDR3 region: CSAIDTGYGYNEQFF. CDR3 DNA: TGCAGTGCTATCGACACAGGGTACGGCTACAATGAGCAGTTCTTC.

This clonotype was seen many times. The rearrangement uses TRBV12-3 or TRBV12-4 and TRBJ2-2, with 7 bases that match TRBD1. Unmatched junction bases numbered 5, after V lost 5 bases and J lost 2 bases. The CDR3 contains 15 residues. The CDR3 is CASSTGQLNTGELFF. The CDR3 region has the DNA TGTGCCAGCAGTACGGGACAGCTAAACACCGGGGAGCTGTTTTTT.

In its sample, this clonotype was seen many times. The V gene is TRBV28, the J gene TRBJ2-7; 9 positions agree with TRBD1. V lost 6 bases to trimming and J lost 3 bases; unmatched junction nucleotides: 9. The CDR3 sequence is 15 residues long. The germline V gene encodes CDR1 MDHEN and CDR2 SYDVKM. The CDR3 nucleotides are TGTGCCAGCAGGGGACAGGGCAACACCCTCTACGAGCAGTACTTC. Its protein product is CASRGQGNTLYEQYF.

On this clonotype: A read error may be the cause here, since a much bigger clone is one base away. The chain employs TRBV5-1 and TRBJ1-2; D call uncertain. Trimming cost V 7 bases and J 5 bases, with 15 bases left between them. The V gene's germline CDR1 is SGHRS and CDR2 YFSETQ. The CDR3 sequence is 13 residues long. The CDR3 DNA is TGCGCCAGCGGCGTCGGGAAGGCGTATGGCTACACCTTC. Its translation: CASGVGKAYGYTF.

This clonotype has ten or more counts. This chain links TRBV3-1 with TRBJ2-1; 7 bases agree with TRBD2. V gave up 2 bases and J gave up 2 bases; unmatched junction bases: 3. CDR1 is LGHDT and CDR2 is YNNKEL in the germline V gene (reference sequence). There are 15 residues in the CDR3. The DNA for the CDR3 is TGTGCCAGCAGCCAACCCGGACTAGCCTACAATGAGCAGTTCTTC. Translated: CASSQPGLAYNEQFF.

This clonotype was detected only a few times. This rearrangement joins TRBV5-1 to TRBJ2-2; D is unresolved. CDR3 length equals 13 residues. The germline CDR1 and CDR2 sequences are SGHRS and YFSETQ. V lost 4 bases and J 4 bases, leaving 8 bases between the germline ends. The CDR3 here is CASSVQSTGELFF. DNA of the CDR3: TGCGCCAGCAGCGTACAGTCCACCGGGGAGCTGTTTTTT.

This clonotype was counted only a few times. J is TRBJ2-3 and V is TRBV7-2, with a possible D match to TRBD1 (6 bases). The CDR3 contains 15 residues. V lost 5 bases, J lost 3 bases, and 15 bases lay in between. The germline V gene has CDR1 SGHTA and CDR2 FQGNSA. The CDR3 region is CASSTQGLRTDTQYF. The CDR3 nucleotides are TGTGCCAGCAGCACCCAGGGGTTACGAACAGATACGCAGTATTTT.

This clonotype occurred many times. The V call is TRBV15, the J call TRBJ1-2; the D is unclear. The V end lost 0 bases, the J end lost 5 bases, and 7 bases lay between the germline ends. Germline CDR1 is LNHNV and CDR2 is YYDKDF (reference sequence). The CDR3 sequence is 13 residues long. CDR3 DNA: TGTGCCACCAGCAGAGATCAGAATTATGGCTACACCTTC. The encoded protein is CATSRDQNYGYTF.

This clonotype was counted many times. The genes are TRBV4-3 and TRBJ1-5; D might be TRBD1 (6 bases). The CDR3 is made up of 13 amino acids. The germline V gene has CDR1 LGHNA and CDR2 YSLEER. Trimming took off 0 bases at V and 9 bases at J, with 9 bases between the two ends. As DNA, the CDR3 is TGCGCCAGCAGCCAAGAGACAGGCGGGCCCCAGCATTTT. Protein sequence: CASSQETGGPQHF.

This clonotype appeared a few times. This chain links TRBV29-1 with TRBJ2-7, with 9 bases aligning to TRBD1. The V gene end was trimmed by 4 bases and the J gene end by 1 base; junction bases not matched to a gene: 2. CDR1 and CDR2 (germline): SQVTM, ANQGSEA. This CDR3 contains 13 residues. The CDR3 here is CSVVDRGSYEQYF. CDR3 DNA: TGCAGCGTTGTGGACAGGGGATCCTACGAGCAGTACTTC.

This clonotype showed up just a few times. The chain has TRBV6-2 or TRBV6-3 and TRBJ1-5, with D possibly TRBD1 on 5 matching bases. Trimming removed 8 bases at V and 7 bases at J, with 12 bases between. The germline V gene has CDR1 MNHEY and CDR2 SVGEGT. The CDR3 contains 12 residues. CDR3 coding DNA: TGTGCCAGCGGACACGACCAGCAGCCCCAGCATTTT. Protein product: CASGHDQQPQHF.

This clonotype showed up many times. The chain carries TRBV4-1 and TRBJ2-3; 10 bases agree with TRBD2. Germline V gives CDR1 MGHRA, CDR2 YSYEKL. CDR3 size: 16 residues. Germline trimming cut 1 base from V and 5 bases from J; bases unmatched to any gene: 6. The DNA of the CDR3 is TGCGCCAGCAGCCAAGGTCTAGCGGGAGCATTAGATACGCAGTATTTT. It encodes CASSQGLAGALDTQYF.

In this sample, this clonotype turned up many times. The CDR3 DNA sequence: TGTGCCAGCAGCCAAGGTCATGGGATTGGCGGGGGGCCCAACACCTTC. As protein: CASSQGHGIGGGPNTF. The genes are TRBV14 and TRBJ1-2, with D possibly being TRBD1 (6 bases). V lost 1 base to trimming and J lost 12 bases, with 24 bases between them. This CDR3 comprises 16 residues. CDR1 is SGHDN, CDR2 FVKESK, per germline.

The sample holds many counts of this clonotype. The V gene is TRBV5-1, the J gene TRBJ1-1; no reliable D call. Per the germline V gene, CDR1 is SGHRS and CDR2 is YFSETQ. CDR3 length: 13 amino acids. The ends were cut back, 1 base at V and 1 base at J, with 5 bases in the middle. The CDR3 loop is CASSLLPNTEAFF. The DNA of the CDR3 is TGCGCCAGCAGCTTGCTCCCGAACACTGAAGCTTTCTTT.

At least ten counts were recorded for this clonotype. The chain joins TRBV4-2 to TRBJ1-6, with unresolved D. CDR3 length: 14 amino acids. Trimming removed 1 base at V and 10 bases at J, with 11 bases between. Looked up from germline, CDR1 is LGHNA and CDR2 is YNFKEQ. The CDR3 DNA follows: TGTGCCAGCAGCCAAGCTGGGGAGGGATCACCCCTCCACTTT. It yields the protein CASSQAGEGSPLHF.

The chain links TRBV6-5 to TRBJ1-1; possible D gene TRBD1, 5 bases. The CDR3 runs to 14 residues. V shed 6 bases and J shed 4 bases, with 15 bases lying between them. Germline CDR1 is MNHEY and CDR2 is SVGAGI. The DNA for the CDR3 is TGTGCCAGCAGCCGGCAGGGTTGGGGCACTGAAGCTTTCTTT. Translation: CASSRQGWGTEAFF.

This clonotype was observed at least ten times. The rearrangement joins TRBV13 to TRBJ2-3; 7 bases are shared with TRBD2. The V gene's germline CDR1 is PRHDT and CDR2 FYEKMQ (reference sequence). V shed 5 bases, J shed 2 bases, and the junction held 13 bases outside the gene matches. The CDR3 loop spans 17 amino acids. The CDR3 protein is CASSPPGGVGVTDTQYF. The CDR3 nucleotides are TGTGCCAGCAGCCCCCCGGGGGGAGTGGGAGTCACAGATACGCAGTATTTT.

There are many counts of this clonotype. The CDR3 region has the DNA TGCGCCAGCAGCCAAGGGGGCGGGGGCAGCTATGGCTACACCTTC. This encodes CASSQGGGGSYGYTF. The chain employs TRBV4-3 and TRBJ1-2; TRBD1 might be the D (6 bases). CDR1 LGHNA and CDR2 YSLEER come from the germline V gene. This CDR3 comprises 15 residues. V lost 1 base to trimming and J lost 4 bases, with 13 bases between them.

This clonotype was recorded many times. The chain couples TRBV20-1 to TRBJ1-3; tentatively, D is TRBD1 (6 bases). V lost 6 bases and J 0 bases, leaving 12 bases between the germline ends. Germline V CDR1 and CDR2: DFQATT, SNEGSKA (reference sequence). The CDR3 has 14 residues. The CDR3 bases are TGCAGTGCACCAGACAGGAACTCTGGAAACACCATATATTTT. Amino acid sequence: CSAPDRNSGNTIYF.